This T cell receptor (beta chain) appears in the sequencing data of a study of cytomegalovirus exposure and HLA in healthy donors. Unrecorded immune exposure was likely among donors, who were nominally healthy when sampled. This clone was observed at least ten times. Primers included in the PCR were 60 Vbeta and 13 Jbeta primers. The assay was immunoSEQ multiplex PCR, and TCRdb's table has in-frame clones only and misses some. The table has approximately 150,000 clones, roughly 84% seen once. The sample comprised PBMCs. The source of this sequence is a boy between 2 and 10 years old in good health and CMV-seronegative.

CDR3 sequence (DNA): TGTGCCAGCAGCACGGGTGGTTCGAACACTGAAGCTTTCTTT. Translation: CASSTGGSNTEAFF. The chain combines TRBV7-9 with TRBJ1-1; unclear D gene. The CDR3 runs 14 residues. The germline gives CDR1 SEHNR, CDR2 FQNEAQ (reference sequence). V shed 5 bases and J shed 1 base, with 11 bases lying between them. The entire variable domain, with the rest obtained from reference TRBV7-9 and TRBJ1-1, is as follows: DTGVSQNPRHKITKRGQNVTFRCDPISEHNRLYWYRQTLGQGPEFLTYFQNEAQLEKSRLLSDRFSAERPKGSFSTLEIQRTEQGDSAMYLCASSTGGSNTEAFFGQGTRLTVV.